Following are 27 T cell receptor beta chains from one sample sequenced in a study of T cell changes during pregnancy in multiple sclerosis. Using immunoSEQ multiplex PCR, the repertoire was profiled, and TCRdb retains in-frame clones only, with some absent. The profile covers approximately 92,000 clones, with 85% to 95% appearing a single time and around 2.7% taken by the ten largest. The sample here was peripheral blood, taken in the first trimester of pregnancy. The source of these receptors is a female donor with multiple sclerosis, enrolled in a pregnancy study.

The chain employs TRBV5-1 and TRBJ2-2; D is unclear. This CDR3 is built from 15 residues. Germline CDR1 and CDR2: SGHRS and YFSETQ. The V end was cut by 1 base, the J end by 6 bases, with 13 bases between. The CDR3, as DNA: TGCGCCAGCAGCTTGTATAACCCAGGATCCGGGGAGCTGTTTTTT. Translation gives CASSLYNPGSGELFF.

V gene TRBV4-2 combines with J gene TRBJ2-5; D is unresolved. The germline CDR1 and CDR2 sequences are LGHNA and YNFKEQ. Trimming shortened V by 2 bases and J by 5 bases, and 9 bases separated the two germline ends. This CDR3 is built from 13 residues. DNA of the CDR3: TGTGCCAGCAGCCAAAGCCCCCGGGAGACCCAGTACTTC. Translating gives CASSQSPRETQYF.

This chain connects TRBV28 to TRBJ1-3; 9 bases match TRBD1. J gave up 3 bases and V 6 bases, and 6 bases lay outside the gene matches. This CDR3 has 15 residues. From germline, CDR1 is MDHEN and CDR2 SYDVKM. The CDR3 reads CASRKTGGYGNTIYF. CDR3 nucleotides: TGTGCCAGCAGAAAAACAGGGGGCTATGGAAACACCATATATTTT.

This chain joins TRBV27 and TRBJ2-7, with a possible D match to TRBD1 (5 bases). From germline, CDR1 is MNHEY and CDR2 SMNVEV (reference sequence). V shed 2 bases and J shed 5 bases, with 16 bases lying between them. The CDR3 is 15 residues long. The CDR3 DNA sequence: TGTGCCAGCAGTTTAGGGGCAGGTGCACTCGACGAGCAGTACTTC. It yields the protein CASSLGAGALDEQYF.

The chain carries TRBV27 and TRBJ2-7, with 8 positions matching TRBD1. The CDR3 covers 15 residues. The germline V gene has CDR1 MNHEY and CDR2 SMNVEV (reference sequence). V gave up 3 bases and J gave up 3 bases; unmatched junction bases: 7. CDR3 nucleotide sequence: TGTGCCAGCAGTTTCGGGTTTACAGGGGGCTACGAGCAGTACTTC. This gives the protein CASSFGFTGGYEQYF.

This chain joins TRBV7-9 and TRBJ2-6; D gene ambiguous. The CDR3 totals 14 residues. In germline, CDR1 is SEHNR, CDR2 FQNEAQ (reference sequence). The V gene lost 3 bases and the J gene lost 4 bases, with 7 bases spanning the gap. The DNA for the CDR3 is TGTGCCAGCAGCTTCCGTTCCGGGGCCAACGTCCTGACTTTC. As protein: CASSFRSGANVLTF.

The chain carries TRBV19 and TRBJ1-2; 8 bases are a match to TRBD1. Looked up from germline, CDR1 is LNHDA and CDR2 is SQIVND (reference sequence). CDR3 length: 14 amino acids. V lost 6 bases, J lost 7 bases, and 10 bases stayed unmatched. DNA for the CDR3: TGTGCCAGTAGATCCACAGGGGGGGCAGGTGGCTACACCTTC. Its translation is CASRSTGGAGGYTF.

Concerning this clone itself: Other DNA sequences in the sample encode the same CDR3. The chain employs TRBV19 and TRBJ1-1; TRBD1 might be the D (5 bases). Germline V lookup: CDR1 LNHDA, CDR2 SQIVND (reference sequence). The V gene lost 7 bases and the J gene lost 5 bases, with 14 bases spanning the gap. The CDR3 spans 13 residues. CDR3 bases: TGTGCCAGTACCACAGGTGGCCTTACTGAAGCTTTCTTT. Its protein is CASTTGGLTEAFF.

This CDR3 reads CASSSRGDTQYF. The CDR3 region has the DNA TGTGCCAGCAGTTCACGGGGGGATACGCAGTATTTT. The chain has TRBV7-6 and TRBJ2-3; D is possibly TRBD2 (6 bases). The CDR3 consists of 12 residues. Germline V gives CDR1 SGHVS, CDR2 FNYEAQ. V lost 6 bases to trimming and J lost 6 bases, with 10 bases between them.

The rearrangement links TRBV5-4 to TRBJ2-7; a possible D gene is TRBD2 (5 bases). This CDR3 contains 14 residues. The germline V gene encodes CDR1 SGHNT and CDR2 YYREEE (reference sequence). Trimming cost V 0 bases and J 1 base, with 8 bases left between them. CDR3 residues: CASSLGGGSYEQYF. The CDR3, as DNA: TGTGCCAGCAGCTTGGGCGGCGGGTCCTACGAGCAGTACTTC. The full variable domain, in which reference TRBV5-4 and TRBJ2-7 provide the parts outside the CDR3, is ETGVTQSPTHLIKTRGQQVTLRCSSQSGHNTVSWYQQALGQGPQFIFQYYREEENGRGNFPPRFSGLQFPNYSSELNVNALELDDSALYLCASSLGGGSYEQYFGPGTRLTVT.

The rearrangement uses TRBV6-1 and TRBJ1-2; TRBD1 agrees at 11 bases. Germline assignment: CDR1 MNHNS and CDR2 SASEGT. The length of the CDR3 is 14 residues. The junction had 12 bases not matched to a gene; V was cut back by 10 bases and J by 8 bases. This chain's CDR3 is CANPGQGVSGGYTF. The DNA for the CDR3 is TGTGCCAACCCGGGACAGGGGGTATCGGGGGGCTACACCTTC.

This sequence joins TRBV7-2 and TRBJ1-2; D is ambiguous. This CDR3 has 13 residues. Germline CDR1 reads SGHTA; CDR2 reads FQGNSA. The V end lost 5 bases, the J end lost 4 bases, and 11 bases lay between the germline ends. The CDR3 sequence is CASSPSQVYGYTF. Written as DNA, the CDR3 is TGTGCCAGCAGCCCTTCCCAGGTCTATGGCTACACCTTC.

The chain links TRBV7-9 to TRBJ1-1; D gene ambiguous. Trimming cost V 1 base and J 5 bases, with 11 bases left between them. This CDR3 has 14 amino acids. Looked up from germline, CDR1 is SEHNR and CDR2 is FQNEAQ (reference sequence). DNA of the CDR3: TGTGCCAGCAGCTTAGGGAAGGGAGGGACTGAAGCTTTCTTT. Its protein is CASSLGKGGTEAFF.

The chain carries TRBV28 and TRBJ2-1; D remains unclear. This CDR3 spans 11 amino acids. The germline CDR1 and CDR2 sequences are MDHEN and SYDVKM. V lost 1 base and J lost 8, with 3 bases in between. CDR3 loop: CASSLSYEQFF. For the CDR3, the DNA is TGTGCCAGCAGTTTATCCTATGAGCAGTTCTTC. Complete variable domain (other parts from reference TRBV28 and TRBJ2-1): DVKVTQSSRYLVKRTGEKVFLECVQDMDHENMFWYRQDPGLGLRLIYFSYDVKMKEKGDIPEGYSVSREKKERFSLILESASTNQTSMYLCASSLSYEQFFGPGTRLTVL.

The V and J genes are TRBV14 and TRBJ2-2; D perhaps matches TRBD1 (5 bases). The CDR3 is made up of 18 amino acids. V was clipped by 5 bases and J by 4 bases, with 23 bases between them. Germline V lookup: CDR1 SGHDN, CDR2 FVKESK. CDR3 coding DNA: TGTGCCAGCAGCAAAGTGCCGCCAGGGATCTCGGTCACCGGGGAGCTGTTTTTT. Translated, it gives CASSKVPPGISVTGELFF.

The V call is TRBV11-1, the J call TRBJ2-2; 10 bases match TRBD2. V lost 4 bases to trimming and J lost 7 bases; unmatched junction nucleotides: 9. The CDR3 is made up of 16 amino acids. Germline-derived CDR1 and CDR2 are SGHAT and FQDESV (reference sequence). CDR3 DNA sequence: TGTGCCAGCAGCTCAACTAGCGGGACCCCGGGCGGGGAGCTGTTTTTT. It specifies CASSSTSGTPGGELFF.

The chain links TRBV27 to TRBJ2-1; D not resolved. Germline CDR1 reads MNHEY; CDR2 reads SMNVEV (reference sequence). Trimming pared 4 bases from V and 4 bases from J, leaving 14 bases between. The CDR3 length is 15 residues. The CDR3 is CASSSAGLWYNEQFF. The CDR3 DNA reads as TGTGCCAGCAGTTCCGCAGGTCTTTGGTACAATGAGCAGTTCTTC.

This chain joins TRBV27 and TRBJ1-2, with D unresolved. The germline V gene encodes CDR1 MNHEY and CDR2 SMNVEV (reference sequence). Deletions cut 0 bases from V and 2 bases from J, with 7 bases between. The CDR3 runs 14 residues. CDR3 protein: CASSLSGGNYGYTF. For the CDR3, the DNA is TGTGCCAGCAGTTTATCGGGAGGAAACTATGGCTACACCTTC.

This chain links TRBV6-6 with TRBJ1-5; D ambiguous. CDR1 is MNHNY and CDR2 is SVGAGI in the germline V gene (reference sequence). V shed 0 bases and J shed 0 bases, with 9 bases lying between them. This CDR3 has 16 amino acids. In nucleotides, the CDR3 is TGTGCCAGCAGTTACTCGGGTAGCAATAGCAATCAGCCCCAGCATTTT. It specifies CASSYSGSNSNQPQHF.

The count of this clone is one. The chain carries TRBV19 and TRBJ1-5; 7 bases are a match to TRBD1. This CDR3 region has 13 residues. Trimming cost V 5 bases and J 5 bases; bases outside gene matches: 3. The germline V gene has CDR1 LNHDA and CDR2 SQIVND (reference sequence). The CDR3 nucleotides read TGTGCCAGTAGTTATACAGGGGATCAGCCCCAGCATTTT. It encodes CASSYTGDQPQHF.

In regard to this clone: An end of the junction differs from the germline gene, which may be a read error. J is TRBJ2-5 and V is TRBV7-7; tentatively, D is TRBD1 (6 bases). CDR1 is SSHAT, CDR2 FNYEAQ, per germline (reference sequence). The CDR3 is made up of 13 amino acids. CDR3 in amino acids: CASSTGNQETQYF. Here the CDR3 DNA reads TGTGCTAGCAGCACAGGGAACCAAGAGACCCAGTACTTC.

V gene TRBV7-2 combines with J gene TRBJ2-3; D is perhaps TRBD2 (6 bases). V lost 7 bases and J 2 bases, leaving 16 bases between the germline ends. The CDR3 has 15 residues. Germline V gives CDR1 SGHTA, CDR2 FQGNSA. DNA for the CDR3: TGTGCCAGCACCGACCGGGGGAGGCCCACAGATACGCAGTATTTT. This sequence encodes CASTDRGRPTDTQYF.

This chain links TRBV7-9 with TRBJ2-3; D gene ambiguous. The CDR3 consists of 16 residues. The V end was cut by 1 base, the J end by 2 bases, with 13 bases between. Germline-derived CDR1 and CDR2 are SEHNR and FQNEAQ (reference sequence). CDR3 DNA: TGTGCCAGCAGCTTAGGATTCAGGTTCCCCACAGATACGCAGTATTTT. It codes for CASSLGFRFPTDTQYF.

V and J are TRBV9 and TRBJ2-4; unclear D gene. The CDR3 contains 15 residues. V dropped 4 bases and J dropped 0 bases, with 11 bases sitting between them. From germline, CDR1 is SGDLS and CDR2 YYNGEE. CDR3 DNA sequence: TGTGCCAGCAGCTCCCCAGGTATAGCCAAAAACATTCAGTACTTC. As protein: CASSSPGIAKNIQYF.

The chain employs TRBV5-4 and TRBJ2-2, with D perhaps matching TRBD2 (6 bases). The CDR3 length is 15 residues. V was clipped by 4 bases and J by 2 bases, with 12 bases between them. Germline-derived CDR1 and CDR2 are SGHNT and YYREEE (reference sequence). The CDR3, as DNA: TGTGCCAGCAGCCGGGGACTGGATAACACCGGGGAGCTGTTTTTT. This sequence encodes CASSRGLDNTGELFF.

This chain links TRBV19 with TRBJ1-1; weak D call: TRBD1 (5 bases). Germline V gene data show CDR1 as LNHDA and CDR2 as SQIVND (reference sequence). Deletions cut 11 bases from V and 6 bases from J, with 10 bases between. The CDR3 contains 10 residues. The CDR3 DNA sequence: TGTGCCGCCGGGGGGGCTGAAGCTTTCTTT. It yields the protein CAAGGAEAFF.

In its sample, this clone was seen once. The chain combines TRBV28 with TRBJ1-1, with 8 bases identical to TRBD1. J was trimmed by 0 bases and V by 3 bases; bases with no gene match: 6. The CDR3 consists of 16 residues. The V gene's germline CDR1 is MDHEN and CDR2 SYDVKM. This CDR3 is CASSFLRTGLNTEAFF. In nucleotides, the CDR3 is TGTGCCAGCAGTTTTCTCAGGACAGGGCTGAACACTGAAGCTTTCTTT.